This TCR beta chain appears in the sequencing data of a study of spatial heterogeneity in lung cancer. Looking at the study overall: TCR transcript counts in tumor regions correlated strongly with a T cell module score from matched bulk RNA-seq.

Regarding the study as a whole: In tumors, expanded intratumoral alpha and beta TCR counts tracked mutation counts.

Via MiXCR, TCRdb re-called the 5' RACE reads, giving one row per CDR3 protein. The sample lists about 5,900 distinct CDR3 sequences, 17% occurring once. Time point given: sample taken at primary tumor resection. Samples came from some 71 TRACERx patients with untreated early-stage lung cancer. TCRs were sequenced from unsorted whole RNA of tumor, nontumor lung or PBMC. Note on this clonotype: What it recognizes is unknown.

CDR3 length: 13 amino acids. Trimming cost V 0 bases and J 6 bases, with 7 bases left between them. CDR1 is LGHNA and CDR2 is YSLEER in the germline V gene. The sample here was lung tumor tissue, taken at surgery. This chain uses TRBV4-3 with TRBJ2-3; D not resolved. This receptor was taken from a male donor with early-stage non-small cell lung cancer. The CDR3 DNA reads as TGCGCCAGCAGCCAAGATGGAAGGGATACGCAGTATTTT. Its protein product is CASSQDGRDTQYF.